A single T cell receptor (beta chain) is shown here with its context. Its antigen is not identified. This sample is part of a study of T cell repertoires in cytomegalovirus infection. Study-level background: Evidence of both CMV infection and a matching HLA type came from public TCR beta signatures.

General study findings and limits: The ex vivo response was dominated by HLA-C-restricted CMV-specific TCR beta clonotypes. Cumulative frequency (of public TCR beta family members) identified carriers of CMV plus the relevant HLA.

CDR1 ENHRY and CDR2 SYGVKD come from the germline V gene. The CDR3 is made up of 17 amino acids. Unmatched junction bases numbered 6, after V lost 2 bases and J lost 0 bases. TCRdb reanalysed the reads using MiXCR and keeps one entry per CDR3 protein. The data contain about 530,000 distinct CDR3 sequences, around a quarter of them singletons. The specimen sequenced was PBMCs. This clonotype originated in a human donor in good health (CMV status not recorded). Some clones in this sample may be carry-over from other donors' samples. This chain uses TRBV10-3 with TRBJ2-1, with TRBD2 matching over 8 bases. CDR3 loop: CAISETGAGVSYNEQFF. The DNA of the CDR3 is TGTGCCATCAGTGAGACTGGAGCGGGAGTCTCCTACAATGAGCAGTTCTTC.